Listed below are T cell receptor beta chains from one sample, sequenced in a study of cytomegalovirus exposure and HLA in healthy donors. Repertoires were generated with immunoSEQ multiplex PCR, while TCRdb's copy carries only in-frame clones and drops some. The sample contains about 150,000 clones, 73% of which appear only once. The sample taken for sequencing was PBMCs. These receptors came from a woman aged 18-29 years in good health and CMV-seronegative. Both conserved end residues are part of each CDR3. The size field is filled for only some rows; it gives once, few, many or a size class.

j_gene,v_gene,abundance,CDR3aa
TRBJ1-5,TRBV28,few,CASSGAVENQPQHF
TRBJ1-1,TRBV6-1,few,CASEGVLNTEAFF
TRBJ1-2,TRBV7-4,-,CASIFGTHPYGYTF
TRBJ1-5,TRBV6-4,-,CASNLSTGLGNQPQHF
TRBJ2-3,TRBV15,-,CATSRWTSGTDTQYF
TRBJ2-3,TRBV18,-,CASSPGLAPDTQYF
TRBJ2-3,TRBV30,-,CAWGTGISDTQYF
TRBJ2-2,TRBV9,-,CASSVERTANTGELFF
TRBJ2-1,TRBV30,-,CAWSRGQYNEQFF
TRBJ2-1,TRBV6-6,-,CASSTGQGVPYNEQFF
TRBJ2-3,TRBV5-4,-,CASSLGTSGRGTDTQYF
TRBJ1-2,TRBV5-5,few,CASSLAPRAGISRRSYGYTF
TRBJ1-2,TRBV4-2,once,CASSQEAGGSLINYGYTF
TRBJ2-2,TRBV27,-,CASSGLAATGELFF
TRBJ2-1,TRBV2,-,CASSGQGSLNSYNEQFF
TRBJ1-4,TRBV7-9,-,CASSLFQEDEKLFF
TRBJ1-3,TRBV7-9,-,CSSSLARPRVTGNTIYF
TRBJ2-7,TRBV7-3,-,CASGPGQGAYEQYF
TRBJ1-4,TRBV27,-,CASSYSGQGRATNEKLFF
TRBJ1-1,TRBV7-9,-,CAMAGSSEAFF
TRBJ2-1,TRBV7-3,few,CASSLGTNYNEQFF
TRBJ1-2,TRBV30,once,CAWSGRAEYGYTF
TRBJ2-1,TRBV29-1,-,CSVRLAGGYNEQFF
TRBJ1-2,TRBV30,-,CAWSARDSRGYTF
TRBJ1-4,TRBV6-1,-,CASSEAATGREKLFF
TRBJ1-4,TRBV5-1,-,CASSRDRAEKLFF
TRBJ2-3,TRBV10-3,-,CAISGEGQGPRADTQYF
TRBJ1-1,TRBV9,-,CASSVGQGFTEAFF